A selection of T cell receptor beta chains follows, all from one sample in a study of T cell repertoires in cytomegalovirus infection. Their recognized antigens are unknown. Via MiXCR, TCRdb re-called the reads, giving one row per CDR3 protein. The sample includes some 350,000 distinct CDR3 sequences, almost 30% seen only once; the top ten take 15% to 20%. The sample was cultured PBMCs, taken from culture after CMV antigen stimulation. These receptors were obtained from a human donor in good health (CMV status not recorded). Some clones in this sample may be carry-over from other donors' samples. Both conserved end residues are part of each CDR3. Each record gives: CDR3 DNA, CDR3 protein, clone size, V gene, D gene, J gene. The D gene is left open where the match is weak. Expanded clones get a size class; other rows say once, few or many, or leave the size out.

cdr3_nt: TGTGCCAGCAGCTTCATTAGCGGGAGAGGAGAGACCCAGTACTTC; cdr3_aa: CASSFISGRGETQYF; clone_size: many; v_call: TRBV7-6; d_call: TRBD2; j_call: TRBJ2-5
cdr3_nt: TGTGCCAGCGGCTTAGGGTACCCAGGGAACTATGGCTACACCTTC; cdr3_aa: CASGLGYPGNYGYTF; clone_size: few; v_call: TRBV7-2; d_call: -; j_call: TRBJ1-2
cdr3_nt: TGTGCCAGTAGTATCCCAGGGGCCGGGGCCAACGTCCTGACTTTC; cdr3_aa: CASSIPGAGANVLTF; clone_size: -; v_call: TRBV19; d_call: -; j_call: TRBJ2-6
cdr3_nt: TGTGCCAGCAGTTATGAAGGCTATAACACTGAAGCTTTCTTT; cdr3_aa: CASSYEGYNTEAFF; clone_size: -; v_call: TRBV6-6; d_call: -; j_call: TRBJ1-1
cdr3_nt: TGTGCCAGCAGCCTGACAGGGGATCAGTTGACCCTCCACTTT; cdr3_aa: CASSLTGDQLTLHF; clone_size: -; v_call: TRBV11-2; d_call: TRBD1; j_call: TRBJ1-6
cdr3_nt: TGTGCCAGCAGTGAACTTGGACTAGCGGGAGTCGGAGATACGCAGTATTTT; cdr3_aa: CASSELGLAGVGDTQYF; clone_size: -; v_call: TRBV6-1; d_call: TRBD2; j_call: TRBJ2-3
cdr3_nt: TGTGCCAGCAGTTTTATGGTTAGCGCGAAGAAGTACTTC; cdr3_aa: CASSFMVSAKKYF; clone_size: few; v_call: TRBV12-3/TRBV12-4; d_call: -; j_call: TRBJ2-7
cdr3_nt: TGTGCCAGCAGTTCATCCTGGACTAGCGGGGAGTCCTACGAGCAGTACTTC; cdr3_aa: CASSSSWTSGESYEQYF; clone_size: few; v_call: TRBV6-6; d_call: TRBD2; j_call: TRBJ2-7
cdr3_nt: TGTGCCAGCAGCTTAAGGGGGGTCTCTGGAAACACCATATATTTT; cdr3_aa: CASSLRGVSGNTIYF; clone_size: -; v_call: TRBV13; d_call: -; j_call: TRBJ1-3
cdr3_nt: TGCAGCGTTGAAGATCCGGGGAAGTCTGGAAACACCATATATTTT; cdr3_aa: CSVEDPGKSGNTIYF; clone_size: -; v_call: TRBV29-1; d_call: -; j_call: TRBJ1-3
cdr3_nt: TGTGCCACCAGCATTCGGACAGGCGCCACAACTAATGAAAAACTGTTTTTT; cdr3_aa: CATSIRTGATTNEKLFF; clone_size: -; v_call: TRBV15; d_call: TRBD1; j_call: TRBJ1-4
cdr3_nt: TGTGCCAGCAGTCCGCAACCGGGACTAGCGCAAAGAAGCTCCTACAATGAGCAGTTCTTC; cdr3_aa: CASSPQPGLAQRSSYNEQFF; clone_size: -; v_call: TRBV28; d_call: TRBD2; j_call: TRBJ2-1
cdr3_nt: TGTGCCACCAGCAGAGATAAGGGAGCCCTGGAGCAGTACTTC; cdr3_aa: CATSRDKGALEQYF; clone_size: -; v_call: TRBV15; d_call: -; j_call: TRBJ2-7
cdr3_nt: TGTGCCAGCGGTTGGGGGGGGGGGAACGAGCAGTACTTC; cdr3_aa: CASGWGGGNEQYF; clone_size: -; v_call: TRBV25-1; d_call: TRBD2; j_call: TRBJ2-7
cdr3_nt: TGTGCCAGCATATTGACTAGCGGCAATCCTCGAGAGACCCAGTACTTC; cdr3_aa: CASILTSGNPRETQYF; clone_size: few; v_call: TRBV28; d_call: TRBD2; j_call: TRBJ2-5
cdr3_nt: TGTGCCAGCAGTTTGGGGACAGGGGGGAACACTGAAGCTTTCTTT; cdr3_aa: CASSLGTGGNTEAFF; clone_size: -; v_call: TRBV12-3/TRBV12-4; d_call: TRBD1; j_call: TRBJ1-1
cdr3_nt: TGTGCCAGCAGCCCCCCGGGGAGCGGGGGGGCTGCCGGGGAGCTGTTTTTT; cdr3_aa: CASSPPGSGGAAGELFF; clone_size: -; v_call: TRBV7-3; d_call: TRBD2; j_call: TRBJ2-2
cdr3_nt: TGTGCCAGTAGTACCGCGAGCGTGTTTCAGCCCCAGCATTTT; cdr3_aa: CASSTASVFQPQHF; clone_size: few; v_call: TRBV19; d_call: -; j_call: TRBJ1-5
cdr3_nt: TGCAGTGCTAGAGGTCAGCCTCAGCGAAACACTGAAGCTTTCTTT; cdr3_aa: CSARGQPQRNTEAFF; clone_size: few; v_call: TRBV20-1; d_call: -; j_call: TRBJ1-1
cdr3_nt: TGTGCCAGCTCACCACCCCGACAGGGACGGGATCAGCCCCAGCATTTT; cdr3_aa: CASSPPRQGRDQPQHF; clone_size: -; v_call: TRBV18; d_call: TRBD1; j_call: TRBJ1-5
cdr3_nt: TGTGCCAGCAGCTTAGGAAGGTCTCCGCCCCAGCATTTT; cdr3_aa: CASSLGRSPPQHF; clone_size: -; v_call: TRBV7-6; d_call: -; j_call: TRBJ1-5
cdr3_nt: TGTGCCACCGGACAGGTTAGCAATCAGCCCCAGCATTTT; cdr3_aa: CATGQVSNQPQHF; clone_size: -; v_call: TRBV6-2/TRBV6-3; d_call: TRBD1; j_call: TRBJ1-5
cdr3_nt: TGTGCCAGCAGTGGCCATTGGACTCAGAAAGCCTTC; cdr3_aa: CASSGHWTQKAF; clone_size: -; v_call: TRBV6-1; d_call: -; j_call: TRBJ2-7
cdr3_nt: TGTGCCAGCGAGTCAGGTTCGGGGACAAATCATTACAATGAGCAGTTCTTC; cdr3_aa: CASESGSGTNHYNEQFF; clone_size: many; v_call: TRBV5-5; d_call: -; j_call: TRBJ2-1
cdr3_nt: TGTGCCAGTACATGGGGGATAGCTGAAGCTTTCTTT; cdr3_aa: CASTWGIAEAFF; clone_size: -; v_call: TRBV28; d_call: -; j_call: TRBJ1-1
cdr3_nt: TGTGCCAGCAGGGAAACAGGGGACCCCATTCAGTACTTC; cdr3_aa: CASRETGDPIQYF; clone_size: few; v_call: TRBV6-5; d_call: TRBD1; j_call: TRBJ2-4
cdr3_nt: TGCAGTGCTAGAGATAGACCGGACGGTGAGCAGTTCTTC; cdr3_aa: CSARDRPDGEQFF; clone_size: -; v_call: TRBV20-1; d_call: -; j_call: TRBJ2-1
cdr3_nt: TGTGCCAGCAGTTTAGCGAAGCGGACCGCTTTGAACACTGAAGCTTTCTTT; cdr3_aa: CASSLAKRTALNTEAFF; clone_size: -; v_call: TRBV12-3/TRBV12-4; d_call: -; j_call: TRBJ1-1
cdr3_nt: TGTGCCAGCAGCTTAGCGGCCCGGGACAGGGGTTTTTCACCCCTCCACTTT; cdr3_aa: CASSLAARDRGFSPLHF; clone_size: -; v_call: TRBV7-6; d_call: TRBD1; j_call: TRBJ1-6
cdr3_nt: TGTGCCAGTAGTATTCGGGGACTAGCCAACAATGAGCAGTTCTTC; cdr3_aa: CASSIRGLANNEQFF; clone_size: -; v_call: TRBV19; d_call: TRBD2; j_call: TRBJ2-1
cdr3_nt: TGTGCCTCCGGGACAGTCAACGGCTACACCTTC; cdr3_aa: CASGTVNGYTF; clone_size: once; v_call: TRBV9; d_call: TRBD1; j_call: TRBJ1-2
cdr3_nt: TGTGCCAGCAGGGACCCAGGGAATCAGCCCCAGCATTTT; cdr3_aa: CASRDPGNQPQHF; clone_size: -; v_call: TRBV28; d_call: -; j_call: TRBJ1-5
cdr3_nt: TGCAGTGCTAGCGGCGAGGGGCGGCCGAGGACTGAAGCTTTCTTT; cdr3_aa: CSASGEGRPRTEAFF; clone_size: -; v_call: TRBV20-1; d_call: -; j_call: TRBJ1-1
cdr3_nt: TGTGCCAGCAGTGCCCGGACAGGGGGCGGTGAAGCTTTCTTT; cdr3_aa: CASSARTGGGEAFF; clone_size: few; v_call: TRBV6-6; d_call: TRBD1; j_call: TRBJ1-1
cdr3_nt: TGCAGTGCAATTAAGACAGAGGGGCCCCAGCATTTT; cdr3_aa: CSAIKTEGPQHF; clone_size: -; v_call: TRBV20-1; d_call: -; j_call: TRBJ1-5
cdr3_nt: TGTGCCAGCACTACTGAGACAGGAAGAAGGGCTCAGCCCCAGCATTTT; cdr3_aa: CASTTETGRRAQPQHF; clone_size: once; v_call: TRBV6-2/TRBV6-3; d_call: -; j_call: TRBJ1-5
cdr3_nt: TGCGCCAGCAGCCAAGTCCCGGCGGGCGGGGATGAGCAGTTCTTC; cdr3_aa: CASSQVPAGGDEQFF; clone_size: few; v_call: TRBV4-1; d_call: -; j_call: TRBJ2-1
cdr3_nt: TGTGCCACCAGCAGAGACCGGGCAGCTGGGGCCAACGTCCTGACTTTC; cdr3_aa: CATSRDRAAGANVLTF; clone_size: -; v_call: TRBV15; d_call: -; j_call: TRBJ2-6
cdr3_nt: TGCGCCAGCAGCCCTTGGGACAGCCAAGAGACCCAGTACTTC; cdr3_aa: CASSPWDSQETQYF; clone_size: many; v_call: TRBV19; d_call: TRBD1; j_call: TRBJ2-5
cdr3_nt: TGTGCCAGCAGCCAAGTGGGCGGGAACACCGGGGAGCTGTTTTTT; cdr3_aa: CASSQVGGNTGELFF; clone_size: -; v_call: TRBV14; d_call: -; j_call: TRBJ2-2
cdr3_nt: TGTGCCAGCGGTCGAGGGAGTAACACCGGGGAGCTGTTTTTT; cdr3_aa: CASGRGSNTGELFF; clone_size: few; v_call: TRBV7-9; d_call: -; j_call: TRBJ2-2
cdr3_nt: TGTGCCAGCAGCTTGGGTGGAGGGCGAGGGCAAGAGACCCAGTACTTC; cdr3_aa: CASSLGGGRGQETQYF; clone_size: few; v_call: TRBV5-5; d_call: -; j_call: TRBJ2-5
cdr3_nt: TGTGCCAGCAGCTTGAGTGGGTATGGCTACACCTTC; cdr3_aa: CASSLSGYGYTF; clone_size: many; v_call: TRBV7-9; d_call: -; j_call: TRBJ1-2
cdr3_nt: TGTGCCAGCTTGGCGGACAGGGTGGTCACTGAAGCTTTCTTT; cdr3_aa: CASLADRVVTEAFF; clone_size: -; v_call: TRBV7-8; d_call: TRBD1; j_call: TRBJ1-1
cdr3_nt: TGTGCCAGTATCCCGCCGGGGGGCTCCTACAATGAGCAGTTCTTC; cdr3_aa: CASIPPGGSYNEQFF; clone_size: few; v_call: TRBV19; d_call: TRBD2; j_call: TRBJ2-1
cdr3_nt: TGTGCCAGCACCTTGTCAGTAGGACAGGGATGGGAGACCCAGTACTTC; cdr3_aa: CASTLSVGQGWETQYF; clone_size: once; v_call: TRBV28; d_call: TRBD1; j_call: TRBJ2-5
cdr3_nt: TGTGCCAGCATCGCTCAGGGGGCAGGGGGAAGGACTGAAGCTTTCTTT; cdr3_aa: CASIAQGAGGRTEAFF; clone_size: few; v_call: TRBV12-3/TRBV12-4; d_call: TRBD1; j_call: TRBJ1-1